These 17 T cell receptor beta chains share one sample of origin, sequenced in a study of cytomegalovirus exposure and HLA in healthy donors. Primers: 60 Vbeta forward and 13 Jbeta reverse. Profiled with immunoSEQ multiplex PCR; TCRdb holds only in-frame clones, not every one. This sample has roughly 120,000 clones, with around four fifths found just once. The sequenced material came from PBMCs. These receptor sequences come from a male donor in good health and CMV-seropositive.

The DNA of the CDR3 is TGTGCCATCAGCGTTAGGCAGGGGGACGAGCAGTACTTC. It encodes CAISVRQGDEQYF. The chain carries TRBV10-3 and TRBJ2-7; 7 nucleotides line up with TRBD1. The CDR3 contains 13 residues. CDR1 is ENHRY and CDR2 is SYGVKD in the germline V gene. The J segment lost 5 bases and the V segment lost 6 bases, leaving 7 bases of the junction unmatched.

The V call is TRBV27, the J call TRBJ2-1, with a weak D call TRBD1 (5 bases). Between the trimmed V and J ends, which lost 0 bases and 5 bases, there was a span of 8 bases. The germline gives CDR1 MNHEY, CDR2 SMNVEV (reference sequence). The CDR3 contains 14 residues. The CDR3 region is CASSLSGRDNEQFF. The DNA for the CDR3 is TGTGCCAGCAGTTTATCCGGCAGGGACAATGAGCAGTTCTTC.

This clone was observed a handful of times. This chain links TRBV7-9 with TRBJ2-5, with 7 bases that match TRBD2. The V gene end was trimmed by 5 bases and the J gene end by 2 bases; junction bases not matched to a gene: 8. Looked up from germline, CDR1 is SEHNR and CDR2 is FQNEAQ (reference sequence). The CDR3 totals 15 residues. The CDR3 nucleotides are TGTGCCAGCAGCCCCAACAACGGGAGGCAAGAGACCCAGTACTTC. This sequence encodes CASSPNNGRQETQYF.

The chain employs TRBV11-2 and TRBJ2-7; 7 bases match TRBD2. V lost 4 bases to trimming and J lost 7 bases; unmatched junction nucleotides: 13. This CDR3 has 15 residues. CDR1 is SGHAT and CDR2 is FQNNGV in the germline V gene. Here the CDR3 reads CASSSAPGGSMEQYF. CDR3 in DNA: TGTGCCAGCAGCTCAGCCCCTGGCGGGAGTATGGAGCAGTACTTC.

The chain couples TRBV9 to TRBJ2-3; D is perhaps TRBD2 (5 bases). Between the trimmed V and J ends, which lost 0 bases and 0 bases, there was a span of 14 bases. The CDR3 loop spans 17 amino acids. Germline CDR1 and CDR2: SGDLS and YYNGEE. The CDR3 reads CASSVGGRPSSTDTQYF. The DNA of the CDR3 is TGTGCCAGCAGCGTAGGTGGGAGACCTTCAAGCACAGATACGCAGTATTTT.

J is TRBJ1-3 and V is TRBV9; 7 nucleotides match TRBD1. The CDR3 spans 15 residues. Germline V gene sequence: CDR1 SGDLS, CDR2 YYNGEE. The J segment lost 2 bases and the V segment lost 7 bases, leaving 9 bases of the junction unmatched. CDR3 DNA: TGTGCCAGCGCACCGGGACAGAACACTGGAAACACCATATATTTT. Residues: CASAPGQNTGNTIYF.

The rearrangement links TRBV11-3 to TRBJ1-1, with TRBD1 as a possible D gene (5 bases). V lost 3 bases to trimming and J lost 10 bases, with 12 bases between them. The CDR3 extends over 12 amino acids. From germline, CDR1 is SGHNT and CDR2 YENEEA. CDR3 nucleotide sequence: TGTGCCAGCAGCTTCGGGACTTCCAGAGCTTTCTTT. This gives the protein CASSFGTSRAFF.

The V call is TRBV9, the J call TRBJ2-1; tentative D call: TRBD2 (6 bases). The germline gives CDR1 SGDLS, CDR2 YYNGEE. The CDR3 contains 15 residues. V was clipped by 4 bases and J by 3 bases, with 14 bases between them. CDR3 amino acids: CASSPPPGSYNEQFF. CDR3 sequence (DNA): TGTGCCAGCAGCCCCCCTCCCGGGAGCTACAATGAGCAGTTCTTC.

V usage is TRBV15 and J usage is TRBJ2-2, with 7 bases lining up with TRBD1. The CDR3 sequence is 15 residues long. CDR1 LNHNV and CDR2 YYDKDF come from the germline V gene (reference sequence). The trim removed 1 base at V and 4 bases at J, leaving 3 bases unmatched. The CDR3 DNA follows: TGTGCCACCAGCAGAGGGGACAGAAGCACCGGGGAGCTGTTTTTT. Translation: CATSRGDRSTGELFF.

This clone showed up just a few times. This rearrangement joins TRBV28 to TRBJ1-2, with a weak D call TRBD1 (6 bases). Germline V CDR1 and CDR2: MDHEN, SYDVKM. V lost 10 bases and J lost 5, with 17 bases in between. The CDR3 is 13 amino acids. CDR3 residues: CAIQRGGHYGYTF. The CDR3 DNA follows: TGTGCCATCCAGAGGGGGGGGCATTATGGCTACACCTTC.

The chain joins TRBV28 to TRBJ2-3; maybe TRBD1 (7 bases). Germline CDR1 MDHEN, CDR2 SYDVKM. Trimming shortened V by 4 bases and J by 5 bases, and 13 bases separated the two germline ends. The CDR3 totals 14 residues. In DNA, the CDR3 is TGTGCCAGCAGTTCCGTGCAGGGGGGAGATACGCAGTATTTT. Translated, it gives CASSSVQGGDTQYF. The full variable domain, its missing parts supplied by reference TRBV28 and TRBJ2-3, is DVKVTQSSRYLVKRTGEKVFLECVQDMDHENMFWYRQDPGLGLRLIYFSYDVKMKEKGDIPEGYSVSREKKERFSLILESASTNQTSMYLCASSSVQGGDTQYFGPGTRLTVL.

The chain recombines TRBV28 with TRBJ2-7; possible D gene TRBD2, 5 bases. V was cut by 1 base and J by 5 bases, with 6 bases left in between. The germline CDR1 and CDR2 sequences are MDHEN and SYDVKM. The CDR3 sequence is 12 residues long. For the CDR3, the DNA is TGTGCCAGCAGTTTATCCGGGGACGAGCAGTACTTC. It specifies CASSLSGDEQYF.

The CDR3 loop reads CASSYERQAYEQYF. Written as DNA, the CDR3 is TGTGCCAGCAGTTACGAGAGACAGGCCTACGAGCAGTACTTC. The chain links TRBV27 to TRBJ2-7, with D possibly matching TRBD1 (6 bases). The germline V and J ends were trimmed by 4 bases and 2 bases, with 12 bases remaining between them. The length of the CDR3 is 14 residues. CDR1 is MNHEY and CDR2 is SMNVEV in the germline V gene (reference sequence).

In this sample, this clone turned up once. The gene calls are TRBV18 and TRBJ2-7; possibly TRBD2 for D (6 bases). The CDR3 has 14 amino acids. V lost 1 base and J lost 2, with 9 bases in between. Germline loops: CDR1 KGHSH, CDR2 LQKENI. CDR3 nucleotide sequence: TGTGCCAGCTCACCACTAGCGGAGACCTACGAGCAGTACTTC. It yields the protein CASSPLAETYEQYF.

This clone was seen only once. J is TRBJ1-3 and V is TRBV5-6; D ambiguous. The V end lost 5 bases, the J end lost 8 bases, and 14 bases lay between the germline ends. This CDR3 is built from 13 residues. Germline V gene lookup returns CDR1 SGHDT and CDR2 YYEEEE. The CDR3 sequence is CASSGEAGDTIYF. The CDR3 nucleotides read TGTGCCAGCAGTGGTGAGGCCGGTGACACCATATATTTT.

The genes are TRBV11-1 and TRBJ1-3, with a tentative D call TRBD1 (6 bases). V lost 5 bases and J lost 0, with 14 bases in between. The CDR3 covers 16 residues. Germline lookup yields CDR1 SGHAT and CDR2 FQDESV (reference sequence). CDR3 sequence: CASSPKRTASGNTIYF. As DNA, the CDR3 is TGTGCCAGCAGCCCGAAACGGACAGCCTCTGGAAACACCATATATTTT.

This clone has only one observation. This chain joins TRBV5-1 and TRBJ2-5; 8 nucleotides match TRBD2. The CDR3 has 16 amino acids. The V gene end was trimmed by 0 bases and the J gene end by 1 base; junction bases not matched to a gene: 5. Germline V lookup: CDR1 SGHRS, CDR2 YFSETQ. CDR3 coding DNA: TGCGCCAGCAGCTTGGGGGCAACTAGCGGCCAAGAGACCCAGTACTTC. Residues: CASSLGATSGQETQYF.